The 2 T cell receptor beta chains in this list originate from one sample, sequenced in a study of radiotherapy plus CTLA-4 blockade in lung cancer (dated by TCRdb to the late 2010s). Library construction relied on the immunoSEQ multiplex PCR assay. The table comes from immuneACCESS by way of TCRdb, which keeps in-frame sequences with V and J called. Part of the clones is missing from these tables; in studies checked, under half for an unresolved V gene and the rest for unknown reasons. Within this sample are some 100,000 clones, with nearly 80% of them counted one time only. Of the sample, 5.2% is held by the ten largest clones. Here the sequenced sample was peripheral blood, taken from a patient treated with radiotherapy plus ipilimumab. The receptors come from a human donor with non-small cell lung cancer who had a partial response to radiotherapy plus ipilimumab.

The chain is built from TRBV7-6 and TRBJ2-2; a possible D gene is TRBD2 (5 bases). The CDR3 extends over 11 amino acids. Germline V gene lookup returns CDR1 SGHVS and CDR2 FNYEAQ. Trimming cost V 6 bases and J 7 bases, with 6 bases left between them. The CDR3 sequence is CASSRGGELFF. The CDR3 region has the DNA TGTGCCAGCAGTCGGGGCGGGGAGCTGTTTTTT.

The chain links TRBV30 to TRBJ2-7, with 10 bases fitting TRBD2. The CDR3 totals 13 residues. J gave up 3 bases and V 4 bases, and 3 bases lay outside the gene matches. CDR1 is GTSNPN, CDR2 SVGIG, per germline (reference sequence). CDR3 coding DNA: TGTGCCTGGACTAGCGGGAGCGTCTACGAGCAGTACTTC. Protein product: CAWTSGSVYEQYF.